This T cell receptor beta chain was recorded in a study of regulatory T cells in long-lasting Graves disease. The CDR3 extends over 15 amino acids. The V gene's germline CDR1 is MNHEY and CDR2 SVGEGT. V lost 7 bases to trimming and J lost 0 bases; unmatched junction nucleotides: 6. Indicated time point: newly diagnosed GD, antithyroid drugs for less than 3 months. With RNA extracted from PBMCs as input, the TCR library was made. The patients included were those that came from an endocrinology department in Xi'an, China. With EDTA tubes as the receptacles, 7.5 to 10 milliliters of peripheral blood were drawn. Through Arm-PCR of CDR3 regions and iRepertoire HTBI primers, TCR beta libraries were built. TCRdb independently ran MiXCR on the multiplex PCR reads; one entry per CDR3 protein. The sample has roughly 400,000 distinct CDR3 sequences, approximately 16% seen once; the top ten hold over 7.5%. This same sample was also taken into another study, of T cells in Graves' hyperthyroidism and ophthalmopathy. Turning to that study: Uncontrolled infection, other autoimmune disease, pregnancy or lactation disqualified patients from enrolment. Using the HTBI primer set, a first-round RT-PCR was run on the TCR CDR3.

The source is a woman aged 40 to 49 with Graves disease. Specimen: peripheral blood mononuclear cells (PBMCs), collected at new diagnosis, from a patient treated with antithyroid drugs. The chain joins TRBV6-2 or TRBV6-3 to TRBJ2-7, with 10 bases lining up with TRBD2. The CDR3, as DNA: TGTGCCAGCACCGTTCCTAGCGGGAGCTCCTACGAGCAGTACTTC. Translation gives CASTVPSGSSYEQYF.